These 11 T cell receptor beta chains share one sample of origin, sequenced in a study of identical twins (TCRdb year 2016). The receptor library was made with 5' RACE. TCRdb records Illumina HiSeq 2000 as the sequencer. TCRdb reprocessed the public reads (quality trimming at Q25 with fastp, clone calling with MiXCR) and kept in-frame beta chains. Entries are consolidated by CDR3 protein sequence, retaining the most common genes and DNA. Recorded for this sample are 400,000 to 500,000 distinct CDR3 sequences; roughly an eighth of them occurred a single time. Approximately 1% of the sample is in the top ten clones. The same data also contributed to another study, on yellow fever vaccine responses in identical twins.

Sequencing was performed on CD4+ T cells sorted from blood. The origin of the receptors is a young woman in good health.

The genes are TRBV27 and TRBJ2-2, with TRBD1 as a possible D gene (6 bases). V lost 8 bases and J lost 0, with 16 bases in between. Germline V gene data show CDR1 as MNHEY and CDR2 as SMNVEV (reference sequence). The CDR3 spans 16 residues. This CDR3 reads CASLRAGTPNTGELFF. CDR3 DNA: TGTGCCAGCCTCCGGGCCGGGACACCGAACACCGGGGAGCTGTTTTTT.

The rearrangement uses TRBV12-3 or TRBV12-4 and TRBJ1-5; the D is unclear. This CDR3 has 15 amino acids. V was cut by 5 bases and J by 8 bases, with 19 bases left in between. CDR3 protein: CASSTLGGTNEPQHF. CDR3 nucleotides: TGTGCCAGCAGTACATTAGGAGGCACAAATGAGCCCCAGCATTTT.

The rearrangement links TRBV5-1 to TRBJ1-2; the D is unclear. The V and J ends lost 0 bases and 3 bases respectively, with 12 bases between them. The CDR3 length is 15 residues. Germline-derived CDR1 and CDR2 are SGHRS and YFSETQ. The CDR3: CASSLAGQEDYGYTF. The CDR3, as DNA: TGCGCCAGCAGCTTGGCTGGGCAGGAAGACTATGGCTACACCTTC.

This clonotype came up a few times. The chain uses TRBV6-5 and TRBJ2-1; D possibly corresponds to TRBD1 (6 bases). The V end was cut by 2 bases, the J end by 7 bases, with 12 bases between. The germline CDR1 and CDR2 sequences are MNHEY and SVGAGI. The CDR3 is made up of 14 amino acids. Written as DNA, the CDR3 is TGTGCCAGCAGTTACCAGGGGCGCGCTAATGAGCAGTTCTTC. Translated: CASSYQGRANEQFF.

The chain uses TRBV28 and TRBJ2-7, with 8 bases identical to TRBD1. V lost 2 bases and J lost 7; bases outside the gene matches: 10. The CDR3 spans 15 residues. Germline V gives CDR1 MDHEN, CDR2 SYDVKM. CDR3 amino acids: CASSLGGTGDLEQYF. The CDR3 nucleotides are TGTGCCAGCAGTTTAGGAGGGACAGGCGATCTTGAGCAGTACTTC.

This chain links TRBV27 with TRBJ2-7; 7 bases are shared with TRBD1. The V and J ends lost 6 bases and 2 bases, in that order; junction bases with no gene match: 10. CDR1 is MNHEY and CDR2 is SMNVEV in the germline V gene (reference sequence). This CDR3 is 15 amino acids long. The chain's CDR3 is CASRDVGTGAYEQYF. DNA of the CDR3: TGTGCCAGCAGGGACGTGGGTACAGGGGCCTACGAGCAGTACTTC.

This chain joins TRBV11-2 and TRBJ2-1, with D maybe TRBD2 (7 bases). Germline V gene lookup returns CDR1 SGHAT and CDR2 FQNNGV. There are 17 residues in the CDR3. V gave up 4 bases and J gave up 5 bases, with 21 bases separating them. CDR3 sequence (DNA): TGTGCCAGCAGCTCGACAAGGGGGGGGCTTAAGGACAATGAGCAGTTCTTC. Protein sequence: CASSSTRGGLKDNEQFF.

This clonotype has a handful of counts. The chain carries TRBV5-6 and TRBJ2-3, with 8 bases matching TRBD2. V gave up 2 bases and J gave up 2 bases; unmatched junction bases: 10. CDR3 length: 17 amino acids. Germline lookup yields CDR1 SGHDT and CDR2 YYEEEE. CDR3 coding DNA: TGTGCCAGCAGCTTAGTCGGGGGGGGAGATTTCACAGATACGCAGTATTTT. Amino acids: CASSLVGGGDFTDTQYF.

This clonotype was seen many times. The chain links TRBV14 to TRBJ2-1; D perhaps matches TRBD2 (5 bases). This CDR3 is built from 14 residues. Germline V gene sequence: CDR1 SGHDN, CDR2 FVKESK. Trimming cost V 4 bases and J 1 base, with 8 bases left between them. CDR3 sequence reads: CASSRTGSYNEQFF. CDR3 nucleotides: TGTGCCAGCAGCCGGACTGGATCCTACAATGAGCAGTTCTTC.

The CDR3: CASSLGRVGGQPQHF. DNA for the CDR3: TGTGCCAGCAGCTTGGGCAGGGTAGGAGGGCAGCCCCAGCATTTT. The V and J genes are TRBV5-6 and TRBJ1-5; D possibly corresponds to TRBD1 (5 bases). CDR1 and CDR2 from the germline V gene are SGHDT and YYEEEE. The CDR3 contains 15 residues. V dropped 0 bases and J dropped 7 bases, with 14 bases sitting between them.

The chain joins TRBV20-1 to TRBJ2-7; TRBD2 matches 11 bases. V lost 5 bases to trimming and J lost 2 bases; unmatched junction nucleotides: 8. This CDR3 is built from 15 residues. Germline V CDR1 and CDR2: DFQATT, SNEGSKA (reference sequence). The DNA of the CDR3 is TGCAGTGCTGCCCGGACTAGCGGGTTTGCCTACGAGCAGTACTTC. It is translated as CSAARTSGFAYEQYF.